These T cell receptor beta chains were read from a single sample in a study of read filtering for tumor transcriptome and immune sequencing. Via MiXCR, TCRdb re-called the reads, giving one row per CDR3 protein. The data contain about 90,000 distinct CDR3 sequences, roughly an eighth of them singletons. The sequencing sample was made of a population of CD138-negative cells sorted from bone marrow. These receptors all stem from a donor at least 40 years old with multiple myeloma. Both conserved end residues are trimmed from each CDR3. Fields, in order: clone size, V gene, CDR3 protein. Expanded clones are given a class, and other clones once, few, many or no size at all.

-,TRBV6-6,ASTEGLAGVEQF
-,TRBV6-1,ASSEGTGGWEQY
many,TRBV11-2,ASSLDGGGHGYT
few,TRBV5-1,ASSSRQASTDTQY
many,TRBV29-1,SGGLRTGGRETQY
many,TRBV28,ASKTSTEQF
many,TRBV11-2,ASSPDRHETQY
few,TRBV6-2/TRBV6-3,ASSYRAGSYEQY
many,TRBV25-1,ASSDSKQGAQTEAF
many,TRBV7-9,AGDRVLLGNTIY